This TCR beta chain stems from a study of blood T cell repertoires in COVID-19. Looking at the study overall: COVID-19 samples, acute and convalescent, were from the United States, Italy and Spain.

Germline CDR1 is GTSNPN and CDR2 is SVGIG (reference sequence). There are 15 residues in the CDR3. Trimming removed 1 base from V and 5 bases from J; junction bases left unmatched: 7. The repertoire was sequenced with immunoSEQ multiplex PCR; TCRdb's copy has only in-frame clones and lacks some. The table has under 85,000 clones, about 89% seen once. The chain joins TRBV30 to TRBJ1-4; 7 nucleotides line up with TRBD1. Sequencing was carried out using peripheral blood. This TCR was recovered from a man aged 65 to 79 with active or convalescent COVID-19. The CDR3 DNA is TGTGCCTGGAGTGGTGGAGGCAGGGGGAATGAAAAACTGTTTTTT. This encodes CAWSGGGRGNEKLFF.